Here is one TCR beta chain with its context. Only in-frame clones appear in the TCRdb table, and some are missing; sequencing was by immunoSEQ multiplex PCR. The sample holds 300,000 to 400,000 clones, 90% to 95% seen once. Participants were aged 18 to 89 years, lived in around 22 US areas, and enrolled virtually. Each exposed participant met a COVID-19 case in the 2 weeks preceding study entry. The sample originates from a study of blood T cell repertoires in COVID-19. This CDR3 is built from 12 residues. With 5 bases removed from V and 5 bases from J, the gap between germline ends came to 9 bases. The germline gives CDR1 SEHNR, CDR2 FQNEAQ (reference sequence).

The TCR was taken from a woman younger than 45 who had been exposed to COVID-19. This rearrangement joins TRBV7-9 to TRBJ2-5; D gene ambiguous. The sequencing sample was made of PBMCs or T cells enriched from blood (not recorded which). CDR3 in DNA: TGTGCCAGCAGCCCATACTTGGAGACCCAGTACTTC. This sequence encodes CASSPYLETQYF.